This note documents a single TCR beta chain sequence. Its target is not known. The entry originates in a study of shared clonotypes between healthy human individuals. Overall study results and limits: The sharing of approximately 4.6% of naive CD4 clonotypes was seen across several donors.

Donors, without exception, were Caucasian adults residing in Nashville, Tennessee. Repertoires were generated with immunoSEQ multiplex PCR, while TCRdb's copy carries only in-frame clones and drops some. Here the sample spans 2,500,000 or so clones, around 90% being singletons. CDR1 and CDR2 from the germline V gene are SEHNR and FQNEAQ (reference sequence). The CDR3 is made up of 15 amino acids. The germline V and J ends were trimmed by 0 bases and 1 base, with 10 bases remaining between them. This sequence originates from a man aged 18 to 29 in good health. Some clones in this sample may be carry-over from other donors' samples. The chain uses TRBV7-9 and TRBJ2-7, with a tentative D call TRBD1 (7 bases). Sequenced material: naive CD4+ T cells from PBMCs. Subset here: CD45RA+ positively selected. The CDR3 DNA is TGTGCCAGCAGCTTAGCGCCAGGGGGGTCCTACGAGCAGTACTTC. Protein: CASSLAPGGSYEQYF.